This T cell receptor beta chain was sequenced during a study of beta chain features in type 1 diabetes. Whole-study context: What patients shared with healthy donors was a similar profile of age, gender and cell yields. General study results and limits: In all four CD4+ subsets, TCRB CDR3 length was significantly, moderately reduced in type 1 diabetes.

Notes on this clone: What it recognizes is unknown.

Isolated RNA was reverse transcribed in full, so expressed TCRB transcripts were sequenced. Assay used: immunoSEQ multiplex PCR; TCRdb lists only in-frame clones, some missing. This sample carries almost 350,000 clones, less than 10% of them seen once, and the ten largest clones take 0.44%. CDR1 and CDR2 (germline): MNHEY, SVGAGI. The CDR3 contains 12 residues. The V and J ends lost 5 bases and 5 bases respectively, with 7 bases between them. The sequencing sample was made of central memory CD4+ T cells from blood. The TCR comes from a woman between 18 and 29 years old in good health. V usage is TRBV6-5 and J usage is TRBJ1-5; D not resolved. CDR3 amino acids: CASSGPDQPQHF. CDR3 sequence (DNA): TGTGCCAGCAGTGGTCCTGATCAGCCCCAGCATTTT.